This TCR beta chain comes out of a study of post-analysis software for immune sequencing data. Study-wide points: TRBV5-6, TRBV5-1 and TRBV20-1 were among four or five TRBV segments more frequent in patients than controls.

CDR3 length: 15 residues. CDR1 is DFQATT and CDR2 is SNEGSKA in the germline V gene (reference sequence). V was cut by 4 bases and J by 6 bases, with 21 bases left in between. This clonotype was seen a handful of times. Its matching antigen is unknown. Unique molecular identifiers had been added to the TCR beta cDNA libraries. Hundreds of thousands of cDNA molecules were obtained from approximately 1 to 10 million T cells. Each CDR3 protein gets one entry after TCRdb re-called the PCR reads with MiXCR. The data contain hundreds of thousands of distinct CDR3 sequences, just under 30% of them seen just once; the ten biggest clones take up approximately 0.55%.

The J gene is TRBJ1-2, the V gene TRBV20-1; tentatively, D is TRBD1 (6 bases). The sequence came from a girl aged 5-17 years with multiple sclerosis. The sample comprised blood. CDR3 loop: CSATPTTGGRDGYTF. The CDR3 DNA is TGCAGTGCTACGCCAACAACGGGGGGCAGGGATGGCTACACCTTC.